A selection of T cell receptor beta chains follows, all from one sample in a study of T cell repertoires in aging, cancer and after chemotherapy. TCRdb passed the multiplex PCR reads through MiXCR, listing each CDR3 protein once. The sample shows a few thousand distinct CDR3 sequences, 25% to 30% of them seen only once. What was sequenced was blood. These receptors came from a human donor with a solid tumor. Each CDR3 is given with its conserved first and last residue. The order of the fields is clone size, J gene, D gene, V gene, CDR3 DNA, CDR3 protein. D genes are given only for firm matches. The size of a clone is reported for some rows only, either as once, few or many, or as a class for expanded clones.

few	TRBJ2-2	-	TRBV20-1	TGCAGTGCTAGAGATGAGCGGGATGGACAGAAGACACACACCGGGGAGCTGTTTTTT	CSARDERDGQKTHTGELFF
-	TRBJ1-1	-	TRBV20-1	TGCAGTGCTATTCGTCGGGGGGCGAGGACTGAAGCTTTCTTT	CSAIRRGARTEAFF
once	TRBJ2-1	TRBD2	TRBV4-3	TGCGCCAGCAGCGCTCGTCTAGCGGAGGTGGTTGAGCAGTTCTTC	CASSARLAEVVEQFF
few	TRBJ2-6	-	TRBV7-2	TGTGCCAGCAGCCCTCTAGTCTCTGGGGCCAACGTCCTGACTTTC	CASSPLVSGANVLTF
-	TRBJ2-1	-	TRBV7-2	TGTGCCAGCAGCCCCCGGGGGCCCCCGGACTACAATGAGCAGTTCTTC	CASSPRGPPDYNEQFF
-	TRBJ1-3	-	TRBV7-9	TGTGCCAGCAGCCAGAACAAGGGCGTCGGCTCTGGAAACACCATATATTTT	CASSQNKGVGSGNTIYF
-	TRBJ2-1	-	TRBV7-6	TGTGCCAGCAGCCCCCCGGGGCGGGACAATGAGCAGTTCTTC	CASSPPGRDNEQFF
few	TRBJ1-2	-	TRBV20-1	TGCAGTGCTAGAGCCTCGTCGGACTATGGCTACACCTTC	CSARASSDYGYTF